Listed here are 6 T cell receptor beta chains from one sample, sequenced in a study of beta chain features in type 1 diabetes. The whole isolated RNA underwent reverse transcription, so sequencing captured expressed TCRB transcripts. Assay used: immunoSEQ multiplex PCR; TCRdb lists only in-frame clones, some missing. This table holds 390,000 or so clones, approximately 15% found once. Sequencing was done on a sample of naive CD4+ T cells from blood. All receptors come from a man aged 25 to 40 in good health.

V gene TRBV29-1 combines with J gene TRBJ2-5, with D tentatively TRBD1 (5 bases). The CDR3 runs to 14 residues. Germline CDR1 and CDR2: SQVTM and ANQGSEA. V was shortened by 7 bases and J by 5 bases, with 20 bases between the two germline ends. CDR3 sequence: CSGVSAGREETQYF. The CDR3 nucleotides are TGCAGCGGTGTGTCCGCAGGGCGAGAGGAGACCCAGTACTTC.

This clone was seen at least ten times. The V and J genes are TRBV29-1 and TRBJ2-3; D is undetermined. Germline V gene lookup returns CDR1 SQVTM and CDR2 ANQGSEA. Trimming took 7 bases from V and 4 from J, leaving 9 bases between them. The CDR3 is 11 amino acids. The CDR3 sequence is CSAQTADTQYF. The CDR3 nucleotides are TGCAGCGCTCAAACCGCAGATACGCAGTATTTT.

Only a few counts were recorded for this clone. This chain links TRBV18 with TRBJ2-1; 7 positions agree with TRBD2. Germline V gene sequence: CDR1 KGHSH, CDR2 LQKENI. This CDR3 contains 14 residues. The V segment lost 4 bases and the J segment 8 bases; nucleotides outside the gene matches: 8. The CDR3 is CASSRASGGDEQFF. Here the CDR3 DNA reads TGTGCCAGCTCACGGGCTAGCGGAGGGGATGAGCAGTTCTTC.

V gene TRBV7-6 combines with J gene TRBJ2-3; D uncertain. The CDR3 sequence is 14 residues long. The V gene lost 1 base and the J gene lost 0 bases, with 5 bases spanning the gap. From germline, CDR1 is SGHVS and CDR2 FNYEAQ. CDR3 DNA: TGTGCCAGCAGCTTAGGGGCTAGCACAGATACGCAGTATTTT. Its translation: CASSLGASTDTQYF.

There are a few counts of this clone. CDR3 region: CASSLWQGLETQYF. CDR3 nucleotides: TGTGCCAGCAGCTTGTGGCAGGGGTTAGAGACCCAGTACTTC. The chain carries TRBV5-4 and TRBJ2-5, with TRBD1 as a possible D gene (6 bases). CDR1 is SGHNT, CDR2 YYREEE, per germline (reference sequence). V was clipped by 1 base and J by 4 bases, with 11 bases between them. The CDR3 is 14 residues long.

The chain's CDR3 is CASSLGHLNTEAFF. The CDR3 coding sequence is TGTGCCAGCAGCTTAGGGCACCTGAACACTGAAGCTTTCTTT. The chain links TRBV7-3 to TRBJ1-1; D remains unclear. Germline CDR1 and CDR2: SGHTA and FQGTGA. Between the trimmed V and J ends, which lost 2 bases and 0 bases, there was a span of 7 bases. The CDR3 has 14 residues.